A selection of T cell receptor beta chains follows, all from one sample in a study of blood T cell repertoires in COVID-19. The repertoire was sequenced with immunoSEQ multiplex PCR; TCRdb's copy has only in-frame clones and lacks some. The profile shows 240,000 or so clones, around 79% of them singletons. The sequenced sample consisted of peripheral blood. These receptor sequences come from an elderly woman with acute or convalescent COVID-19. The CDR3 runs from the conserved cysteine through the conserved F or W. The D gene is left open where the match is weak. Only some rows state a clone size, as once, few, many or a class for expanded clones.

clone_size	d_call	v_call	j_call	cdr3_aa	cdr3_nt
once	TRBD1	TRBV9	TRBJ2-6	CASSVDLRDRGSPDSGANVLTF	TGTGCCAGCAGCGTGGACCTCCGGGACAGGGGATCCCCCGACTCTGGGGCCAACGTCCTGACTTTC
once	-	TRBV12-5	TRBJ1-3	CASGPSGGNTIYF	TGTGCTAGTGGTCCTTCAGGTGGAAACACCATATATTTT
-	TRBD1	TRBV2	TRBJ1-2	CASSGDRDYGYTF	TGTGCCAGCAGCGGGGACAGGGACTATGGCTACACCTTC
-	TRBD1	TRBV5-1	TRBJ1-1	CASSPKGQGYLNTEAFF	TGCGCCAGCAGCCCTAAGGGACAGGGCTACCTGAACACTGAAGCTTTCTTT
-	-	TRBV5-1	TRBJ2-1	CASSVNNEQFF	TGCGCCAGCAGCGTCAACAATGAGCAGTTCTTC
-	-	TRBV27	TRBJ1-6	CASSSPGQGVSPLHF	TGTGCCAGCAGTTCACCGGGACAAGGGGTTTCACCCCTCCACTTT
-	TRBD2	TRBV30	TRBJ2-1	CAWDPTSGDEQFF	TGTGCCTGGGACCCGACTAGCGGCGATGAGCAGTTCTTC
few	-	TRBV12-5	TRBJ1-6	CASGLGDRNNSPLHF	TGTGCTAGTGGTTTGGGCGACAGGAACAATTCACCCCTCCACTTT
-	-	TRBV5-6	TRBJ1-2	CASSWGVRGYTF	TGTGCCAGCAGCTGGGGGGTGCGTGGCTACACCTTC
-	-	TRBV5-4	TRBJ2-5	CASGGPEETQYF	TGTGCCAGCGGAGGGCCAGAAGAGACCCAGTACTTC
once	-	TRBV5-1	TRBJ1-3	CASSVDQSAGNTIYF	TGCGCCAGCAGCGTGGATCAGAGCGCTGGAAACACCATATATTTT
-	TRBD2	TRBV10-2	TRBJ2-2	CASVPSGRRSTGELFF	TGCGCCAGCGTGCCTAGCGGGAGGAGGAGTACCGGGGAGCTGTTTTTT
-	-	TRBV29-1	TRBJ1-1	CSVDQNQGFGMAEAFF	TGCAGCGTTGATCAAAACCAGGGATTTGGTATGGCTGAAGCTTTCTTT
many	-	TRBV3-1/TRBV3-2	TRBJ1-3	CASSRSTVSGNTIYF	TGTGCCAGCAGCCGAAGCACCGTCTCTGGAAACACCATATATTTT
few	-	TRBV4-2	TRBJ2-7	CASSQVFGRDYEQYF	TGTGCCAGCAGCCAAGTTTTCGGGAGAGACTACGAGCAGTACTTC
-	TRBD1	TRBV19	TRBJ1-6	CASTDSTGQNSPLHF	TGTGCCAGTACCGACTCGACAGGGCAGAATTCACCCCTCCACTTT
-	-	TRBV7-2	TRBJ2-1	CASSLISGNEQFF	TGTGCCAGCAGCTTAATTTCGGGAAATGAGCAGTTCTTC
few	TRBD1	TRBV19	TRBJ2-6	CASSIFGGGATGELAGANVLTF	TGTGCCAGTAGTATCTTCGGCGGTGGGGCGACAGGGGAATTGGCTGGGGCCAACGTCCTGACTTTC
-	-	TRBV7-6	TRBJ2-5	CASSPRGPSGGETQYF	TGTGCCAGCAGCCCCCGAGGGCCTAGTGGGGGGGAGACCCAGTACTTC
-	TRBD1	TRBV12-5	TRBJ1-1	CASGRGQGSRDTEAFF	TGTGCTAGTGGTAGGGGACAGGGAAGTCGGGACACTGAAGCTTTCTTT
-	TRBD2	TRBV7-2	TRBJ2-3	CASSLVPAGGPGDTQYF	TGTGCCAGCAGCTTAGTTCCAGCGGGAGGCCCAGGGGATACGCAGTATTTT
-	-	TRBV20-1	TRBJ1-2	CSARVNGYTF	TGCAGTGCTAGAGTAAATGGCTACACCTTC
-	-	TRBV7-9	TRBJ2-6	CASSFGLDVLTF	TGTGCCAGCAGCTTTGGGCTCGACGTCCTGACTTTC
-	TRBD1	TRBV9	TRBJ1-3	CASSGGGTGIGNTIYF	TGTGCCAGCAGCGGAGGAGGGACAGGCATTGGAAACACCATATATTTT
-	TRBD2	TRBV11-2	TRBJ2-1	CASSLDRLAGAEQFF	TGTGCCAGCAGCTTAGATCGACTAGCGGGAGCTGAGCAGTTCTTC
-	-	TRBV6-5	TRBJ1-5	CASSRQGTTQPQHF	TGTGCCAGCAGTCGCCAGGGAACGACTCAGCCCCAGCATTTT
-	-	TRBV6-6	TRBJ2-7	CASSRRDSSYEQYF	TGTGCCAGCAGCCGGAGGGATTCATCCTACGAGCAGTACTTC
-	TRBD1	TRBV6-5	TRBJ2-2	CASSYSYRGGTGELFF	TGTGCCAGCAGTTACTCTTACAGGGGTGGCACCGGGGAGCTGTTTTTT
-	TRBD1	TRBV3-1/TRBV3-2	TRBJ2-7	CASSQEARRDRGISYEQYF	TGTGCCAGCAGCCAAGAAGCCCGGCGTGACAGGGGTATTTCCTACGAGCAGTACTTC
-	-	TRBV7-8	TRBJ2-7	CASSRGGESYEQYF	TGTGCCAGCAGCCGGGGCGGGGAATCCTACGAGCAGTACTTC
-	TRBD1	TRBV6-5	TRBJ1-2	CASTERDRGYGYTF	TGTGCCAGCACCGAACGGGACAGGGGCTATGGCTACACCTTC
-	-	TRBV11-2	TRBJ1-2	CASSHNPSSAHYGYTF	TGTGCCAGCAGCCATAATCCCAGTAGCGCACACTATGGCTACACCTTC
few	TRBD1	TRBV2	TRBJ1-4	CASSPQGARDEKLFF	TGTGCCAGCAGTCCTCAGGGGGCGCGTGATGAAAAACTGTTTTTT
-	-	TRBV28	TRBJ1-5	CASSPPGGSTQPQHF	TGTGCCAGCAGTCCCCCGGGAGGGTCGACTCAGCCCCAGCATTTT
-	TRBD1	TRBV7-9	TRBJ2-5	CASSYWGTGDLETQYF	TGTGCCAGCAGCTACTGGGGGACAGGGGACTTGGAGACCCAGTACTTC
-	TRBD1	TRBV30	TRBJ1-1	CAWGPQGNTEAFF	TGTGCCTGGGGGCCACAGGGGAATACTGAAGCTTTCTTT
-	TRBD1	TRBV6-2/TRBV6-3	TRBJ1-2	CASSYSRTGDYYGYTF	TGTGCCAGCAGTTACTCGAGGACAGGTGACTACTATGGCTACACCTTC
-	-	TRBV30	TRBJ1-1	CAWSVSVVEAFF	TGTGCCTGGAGTGTGAGCGTTGTTGAAGCTTTCTTT
-	TRBD2	TRBV3-1/TRBV3-2	TRBJ2-7	CASSHGAGGHYEQYF	TGTGCCAGCAGCCATGGAGCGGGAGGGCACTACGAGCAGTACTTC
-	TRBD1	TRBV3-1/TRBV3-2	TRBJ2-7	CASSPRDRGTVEQYF	TGTGCCAGCAGCCCCCGGGACAGGGGAACGGTAGAGCAGTACTTC
-	-	TRBV11-2	TRBJ2-1	CASSLDLSARGQFF	TGTGCCAGCAGCTTAGATCTTAGCGCCCGAGGGCAGTTCTTC
-	-	TRBV2	TRBJ2-7	CASSEAGDEYEQYF	TGTGCCAGCAGTGAAGCAGGGGATGAATACGAGCAGTACTTC
few	TRBD1	TRBV7-6	TRBJ2-2	CASSPDRGYTGELFF	TGTGCCAGCAGCCCGGACAGGGGTTACACCGGGGAGCTGTTTTTT
few	TRBD2	TRBV5-1	TRBJ2-5	CASSPGGLAGQETQYF	TGCGCCAGCAGCCCGGGTGGACTAGCGGGACAAGAGACCCAGTACTTC
-	-	TRBV7-9	TRBJ2-2	CASSLGRDTGELFF	TGTGCCAGCAGCTTAGGAAGAGACACCGGGGAGCTGTTTTTT
few	TRBD1	TRBV5-4	TRBJ1-5	CASSLDGQGGQPQHF	TGTGCCAGCAGCTTGGATGGACAGGGTGGTCAGCCCCAGCATTTT
-	-	TRBV28	TRBJ2-1	CASSTTRPRDQFF	TGTGCCAGCAGTACGACTCGGCCGAGAGATCAGTTCTTC
-	-	TRBV4-3	TRBJ1-4	CASSQDGRSNEKLFF	TGCGCCAGCAGCCAAGACGGTCGGAGTAATGAAAAACTGTTTTTT
once	-	TRBV6-5	TRBJ1-2	CASSSPGFGYTF	TGTGCCAGCAGTTCACCAGGATTTGGCTACACCTTC
once	TRBD2	TRBV10-3	TRBJ2-2	CAITAAGGPGELFF	TGTGCCATCACGGCCGCGGGAGGGCCCGGGGAGCTGTTTTTT
few	TRBD1	TRBV2	TRBJ2-1	CASSVGQGYNEQFF	TGTGCCAGCAGTGTTGGACAGGGATACAATGAGCAGTTCTTC